This TCR beta chain stems from a study of cytomegalovirus exposure and HLA in healthy donors. The V gene's germline CDR1 is MNHEY and CDR2 SVGAGI. This CDR3 has 13 amino acids. J was trimmed by 3 bases and V by 6 bases; bases with no gene match: 3. Study-level findings and limits: Testing in vitro showed a few CMV-associated chains specific for CMV antigens.

Notes on this clone: Its specificity is not known.

TCRdb's copy holds only in-frame clones and misses some; the assay was immunoSEQ multiplex PCR. This sample has about 250,000 clones, with around 87% found just once. This rearrangement joins TRBV6-5 to TRBJ2-3, with 7 bases fitting TRBD1. The material sequenced was PBMCs. This sequence originates from a man aged 18 to 30 in good health and CMV-seronegative. The chain's CDR3 is CASRGRGTDTQYF. In DNA form, the CDR3 reads TGTGCCAGCAGGGGCAGGGGGACAGATACGCAGTATTTT.